This passage covers 12 T cell receptor beta chains from one sample sequenced in a study of T cells after somatic rescue of genetic block. The table came from immunoSEQ multiplex PCR; TCRdb's copy has only in-frame clones and leaves some out. This sample has about 52,000 clones, with 90% to 96% found just once. Sequenced input: peripheral blood mononuclear cells (PBMCs). Every receptor here comes from a child in the first two years of life.

The rearrangement links TRBV4-2 to TRBJ1-1; D call uncertain. Trimming took off 4 bases at V and 1 base at J, with 13 bases between the two ends. This CDR3 region has 15 residues. Germline V gene data show CDR1 as LGHNA and CDR2 as YNFKEQ. This CDR3 is CASSLKTDSNTEAFF. In DNA, the CDR3 is TGTGCCAGCAGCCTAAAAACAGATTCGAACACTGAAGCTTTCTTT.

This clone has just one count. CDR3 DNA sequence: TGTGCCAGCAGCTTAGAGGATAGTAGGGCCAACGTCCTGACTTTC. Encoded protein: CASSLEDSRANVLTF. The V call is TRBV7-9, the J call TRBJ2-6; D is undetermined. V was shortened by 1 base and J by 5 bases, with 9 bases between the two germline ends. The CDR3 sequence is 15 residues long. CDR1 and CDR2 (germline): SEHNR, FQNEAQ (reference sequence).

This rearrangement joins TRBV28 to TRBJ1-5; TRBD1 aligns across 7 bases. Germline trimming cut 6 bases from V and 2 bases from J; bases unmatched to any gene: 1. In germline, CDR1 is MDHEN, CDR2 SYDVKM. The CDR3 covers 13 residues. The CDR3 DNA reads as TGTGCCAGCAGGGGGACAGGCAATCAGCCCCAGCATTTT. Translation: CASRGTGNQPQHF.

The chain links TRBV5-4 to TRBJ2-5; 8 nucleotides line up with TRBD2. This CDR3 spans 13 amino acids. Unmatched junction bases numbered 0, after V lost 1 base and J lost 4 bases. The germline V gene has CDR1 SGHNT and CDR2 YYREEE (reference sequence). The CDR3 coding sequence is TGTGCCAGCAGCTTGCTAGCGGGAGAGACCCAGTACTTC. Amino acids: CASSLLAGETQYF.

The chain recombines TRBV19 with TRBJ1-5, with unresolved D. The CDR3 length is 13 residues. CDR1 is LNHDA and CDR2 is SQIVND in the germline V gene (reference sequence). V dropped 3 bases and J dropped 4 bases, with 7 bases sitting between them. CDR3 protein: CASSITDNQPQHF. The CDR3 DNA follows: TGTGCCAGTAGTATTACAGATAATCAGCCCCAGCATTTT.

The chain couples TRBV28 to TRBJ1-5; D gene uncertain. Trimming stripped 5 bases from V and 4 bases from J, with 12 bases between. Per germline, CDR1 MDHEN and CDR2 SYDVKM. The CDR3 is made up of 14 amino acids. In DNA, the CDR3 is TGTGCCAGCAGTAGCCCCCTATCAAATCAGCCCCAGCATTTT. Amino acid sequence: CASSSPLSNQPQHF.

The gene calls are TRBV28 and TRBJ1-3; D is undetermined. V shed 4 bases and J shed 4 bases, with 23 bases lying between them. The germline CDR1 and CDR2 sequences are MDHEN and SYDVKM. The CDR3 has 18 amino acids. Here the CDR3 DNA reads TGTGCCAGCAGTTCCGAAGTTTTAGGTCGGGATACGGGAAACACCATATATTTT. Translated: CASSSEVLGRDTGNTIYF.

This rearrangement joins TRBV6-1 to TRBJ2-3; D is uncertain. The V end was cut by 2 bases, the J end by 4 bases, with 10 bases between. CDR3 length equals 14 residues. Germline CDR1 reads MNHNS; CDR2 reads SASEGT. As DNA, the CDR3 is TGTGCCAGCAGTGAAAGTAGGGTGTCAGATACGCAGTATTTT. Encoded protein: CASSESRVSDTQYF.

The chain is built from TRBV25-1 and TRBJ2-2; no definite D call. Germline V lookup: CDR1 MGHDK, CDR2 SYGVNS. V lost 1 base, J lost 1 base, and 1 base lay in between. The CDR3 is made up of 13 amino acids. DNA of the CDR3: TGTGCCAGCAGTGAATGGAACACCGGGGAGCTGTTTTTT. Protein: CASSEWNTGELFF.

This clone was seen once. The chain uses TRBV5-1 and TRBJ2-6, with a possible D match to TRBD1 (6 bases). The V gene's germline CDR1 is SGHRS and CDR2 YFSETQ. The CDR3 extends over 18 amino acids. Trimming shortened V by 4 bases and J by 2 bases, and 19 bases separated the two germline ends. CDR3 protein: CASSRTVIPGTGANVLTF. The CDR3 DNA reads TGCGCCAGCAGCCGGACAGTCATCCCCGGGACTGGGGCCAACGTCCTGACTTTC.

J is TRBJ2-5 and V is TRBV30, with D perhaps matching TRBD1 (6 bases). This CDR3 is 14 amino acids long. V gave up 0 bases and J gave up 6 bases, with 14 bases separating them. Germline V gene lookup returns CDR1 GTSNPN and CDR2 SVGIG (reference sequence). The CDR3 region is CAWSVDRIRKTQYF. The CDR3 DNA follows: TGTGCCTGGAGTGTAGACAGGATTAGAAAGACCCAGTACTTC.

The CDR3 nucleotides are TGTGCCAGCAGCGTAGTACCTTCAGGGGGCCAAGAGACCCAGTACTTC. Its translation is CASSVVPSGGQETQYF. V is TRBV9 and J is TRBJ2-5; 7 bases map to TRBD1. The CDR3 sequence is 16 residues long. The germline V gene has CDR1 SGDLS and CDR2 YYNGEE. J was trimmed by 1 base and V by 0 bases; bases with no gene match: 6. The full variable domain, rest sourced from reference TRBV9 and TRBJ2-5, is DSGVTQTPKHLITATGQRVTLRCSPRSGDLSVYWYQQSLDQGLQFLIQYYNGEERAKGNILERFSAQQFPDLHSELNLSSLELGDSALYFCASSVVPSGGQETQYFGPGTRLLVL.